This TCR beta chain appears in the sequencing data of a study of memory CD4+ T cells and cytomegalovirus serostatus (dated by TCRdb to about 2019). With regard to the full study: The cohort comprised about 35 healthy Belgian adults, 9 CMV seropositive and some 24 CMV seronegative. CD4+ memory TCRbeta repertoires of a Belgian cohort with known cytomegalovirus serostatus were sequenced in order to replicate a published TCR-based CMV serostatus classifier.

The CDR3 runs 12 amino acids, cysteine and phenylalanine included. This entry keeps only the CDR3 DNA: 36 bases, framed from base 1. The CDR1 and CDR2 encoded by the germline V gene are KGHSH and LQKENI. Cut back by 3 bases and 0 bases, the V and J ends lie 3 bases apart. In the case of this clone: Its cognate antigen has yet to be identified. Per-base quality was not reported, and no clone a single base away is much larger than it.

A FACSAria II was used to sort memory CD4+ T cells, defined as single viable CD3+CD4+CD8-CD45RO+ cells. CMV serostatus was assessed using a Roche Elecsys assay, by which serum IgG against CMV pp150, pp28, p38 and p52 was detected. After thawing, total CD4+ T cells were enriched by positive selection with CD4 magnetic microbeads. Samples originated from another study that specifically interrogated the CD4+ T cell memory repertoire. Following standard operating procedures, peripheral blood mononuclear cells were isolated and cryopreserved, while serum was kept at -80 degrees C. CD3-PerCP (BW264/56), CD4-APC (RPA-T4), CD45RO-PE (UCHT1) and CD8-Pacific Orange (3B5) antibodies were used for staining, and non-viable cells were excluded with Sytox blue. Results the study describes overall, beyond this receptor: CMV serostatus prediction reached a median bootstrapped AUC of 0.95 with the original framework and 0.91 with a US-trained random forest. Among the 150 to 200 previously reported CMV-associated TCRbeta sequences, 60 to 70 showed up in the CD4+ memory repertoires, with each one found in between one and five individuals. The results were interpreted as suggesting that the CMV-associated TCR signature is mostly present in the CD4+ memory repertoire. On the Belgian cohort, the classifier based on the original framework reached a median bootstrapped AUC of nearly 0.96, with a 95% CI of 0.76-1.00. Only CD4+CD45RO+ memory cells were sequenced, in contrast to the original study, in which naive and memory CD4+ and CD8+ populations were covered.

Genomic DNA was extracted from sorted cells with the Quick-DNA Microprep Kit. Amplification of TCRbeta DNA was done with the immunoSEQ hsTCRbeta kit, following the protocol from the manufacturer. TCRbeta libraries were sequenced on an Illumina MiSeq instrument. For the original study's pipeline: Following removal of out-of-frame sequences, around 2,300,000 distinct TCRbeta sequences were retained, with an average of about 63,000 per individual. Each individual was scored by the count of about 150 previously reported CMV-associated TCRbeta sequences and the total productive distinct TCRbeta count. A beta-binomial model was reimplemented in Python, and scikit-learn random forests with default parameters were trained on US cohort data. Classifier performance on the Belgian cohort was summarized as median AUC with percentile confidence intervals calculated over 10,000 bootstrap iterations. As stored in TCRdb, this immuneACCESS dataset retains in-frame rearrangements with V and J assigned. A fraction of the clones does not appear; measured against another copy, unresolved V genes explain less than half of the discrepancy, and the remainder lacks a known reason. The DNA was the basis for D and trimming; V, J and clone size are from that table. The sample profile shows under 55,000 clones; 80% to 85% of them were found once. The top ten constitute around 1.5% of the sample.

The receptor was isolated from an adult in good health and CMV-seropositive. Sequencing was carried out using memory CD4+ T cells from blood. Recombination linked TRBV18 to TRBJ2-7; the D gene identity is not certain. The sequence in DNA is TGTGCCAGCTCACCGAGCTCCTACGAGCAGTACTTC. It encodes CASSPSSYEQYF.